This T cell receptor beta chain was identified in a study of shared T cell receptors in the human thymus. The V end lost 1 base, the J end lost 0 bases, and 10 bases lay between the germline ends. The CDR3 spans 16 residues. CDR1 and CDR2 (germline): MNHNS, SASEGT. Sequencing used immunoSEQ multiplex PCR; TCRdb keeps in-frame clones, though not all of them. The sample has almost 550,000 clones, about four fifths seen once. This sample also appeared in a second study, on human thymus T cells. This second study notes: Donors consisted of healthy Finnish infants (having corrective surgery for congenital heart defects). Corrective cardiac surgery supplied the resected thymus tissue. Thymic and blood repertoires appeared to show biased V and J gene usage. Thymic repertoires overlap heavily among unrelated individuals, related research has reported.

The sequenced material came from thymocytes. The clonotype comes from a boy younger than two with a congenital heart defect. This chain joins TRBV6-1 and TRBJ1-3; D gene uncertain. The DNA of the CDR3 is TGTGCCAGCAGTGAAGAGAGAGGTTCCTCTGGAAACACCATATATTTT. Translation: CASSEERGSSGNTIYF.